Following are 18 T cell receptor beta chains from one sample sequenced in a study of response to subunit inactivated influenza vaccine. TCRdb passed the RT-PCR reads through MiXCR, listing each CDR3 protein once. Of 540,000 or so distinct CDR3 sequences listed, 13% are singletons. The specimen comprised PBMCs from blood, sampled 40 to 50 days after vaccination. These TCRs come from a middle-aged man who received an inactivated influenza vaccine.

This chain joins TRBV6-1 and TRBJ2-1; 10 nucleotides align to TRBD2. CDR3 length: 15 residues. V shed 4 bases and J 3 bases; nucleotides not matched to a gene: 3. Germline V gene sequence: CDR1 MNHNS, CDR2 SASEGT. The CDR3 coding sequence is TGTGCCAGCAGTGGGGTAGCGGGGGGCTACAATGAGCAGTTCTTC. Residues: CASSGVAGGYNEQFF.

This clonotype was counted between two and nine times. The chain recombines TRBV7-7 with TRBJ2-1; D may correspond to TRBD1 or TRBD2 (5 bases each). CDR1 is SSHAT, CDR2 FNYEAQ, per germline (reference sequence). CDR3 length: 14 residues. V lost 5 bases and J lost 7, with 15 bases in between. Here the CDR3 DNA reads TGTGCCAGCAGCCCACCGGGACGAAATAATGAGCAGTTCTTC. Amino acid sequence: CASSPPGRNNEQFF.

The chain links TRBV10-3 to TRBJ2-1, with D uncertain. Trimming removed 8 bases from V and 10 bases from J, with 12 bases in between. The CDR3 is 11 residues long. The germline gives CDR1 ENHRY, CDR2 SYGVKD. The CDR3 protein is CAIGMTREQFF. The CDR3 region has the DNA TGTGCCATCGGCATGACAAGGGAGCAGTTCTTC.

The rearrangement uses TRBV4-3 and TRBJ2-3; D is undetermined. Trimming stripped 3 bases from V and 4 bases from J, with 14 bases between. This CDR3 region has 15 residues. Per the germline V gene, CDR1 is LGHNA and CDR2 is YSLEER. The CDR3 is CASSHEVGSPDTQYF. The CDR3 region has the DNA TGCGCCAGCAGCCACGAAGTGGGTTCTCCAGATACGCAGTATTTT.

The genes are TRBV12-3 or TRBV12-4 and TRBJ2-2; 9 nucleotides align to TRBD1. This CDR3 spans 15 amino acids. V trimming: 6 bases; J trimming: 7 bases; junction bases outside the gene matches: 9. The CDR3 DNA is TGTGCCAGCAGCACAGGGACAGGGAGTTTCGGGGAGCTGTTTTTT. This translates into CASSTGTGSFGELFF.

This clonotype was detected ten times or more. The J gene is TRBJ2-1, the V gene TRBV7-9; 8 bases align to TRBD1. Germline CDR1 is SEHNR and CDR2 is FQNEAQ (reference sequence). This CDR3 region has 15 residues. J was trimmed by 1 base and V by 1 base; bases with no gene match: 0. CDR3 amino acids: CASSLDRGSYNEQFF. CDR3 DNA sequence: TGTGCCAGCAGCTTAGACAGGGGGTCCTACAATGAGCAGTTCTTC.

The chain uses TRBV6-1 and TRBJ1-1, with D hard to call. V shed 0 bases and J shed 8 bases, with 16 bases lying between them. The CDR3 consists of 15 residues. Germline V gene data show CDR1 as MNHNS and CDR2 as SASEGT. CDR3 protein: CASSEAGHNPLEAFF. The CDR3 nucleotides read TGTGCCAGCAGTGAAGCGGGTCACAATCCGTTAGAAGCTTTCTTT.

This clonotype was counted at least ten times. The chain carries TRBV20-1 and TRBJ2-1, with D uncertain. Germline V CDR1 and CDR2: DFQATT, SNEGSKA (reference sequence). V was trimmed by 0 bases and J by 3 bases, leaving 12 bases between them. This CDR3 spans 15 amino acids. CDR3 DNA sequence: TGCAGTGCTAGAGATCAACGGGCAGACTACAATGAGCAGTTCTTC. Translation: CSARDQRADYNEQFF.

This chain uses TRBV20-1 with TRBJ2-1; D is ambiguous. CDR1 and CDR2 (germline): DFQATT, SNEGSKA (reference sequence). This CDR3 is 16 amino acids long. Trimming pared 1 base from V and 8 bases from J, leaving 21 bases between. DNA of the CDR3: TGCAGTGCTAGAGGTCGGCAGAGACACTTGTACCATGAGCAGTTCTTC. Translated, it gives CSARGRQRHLYHEQFF.

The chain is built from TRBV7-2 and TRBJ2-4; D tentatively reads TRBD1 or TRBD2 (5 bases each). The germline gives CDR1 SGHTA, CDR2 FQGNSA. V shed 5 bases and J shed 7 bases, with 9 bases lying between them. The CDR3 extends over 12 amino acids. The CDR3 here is CASSLGTNIQYF. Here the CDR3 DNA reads TGTGCCAGCAGCCTTGGGACGAACATTCAGTACTTC.

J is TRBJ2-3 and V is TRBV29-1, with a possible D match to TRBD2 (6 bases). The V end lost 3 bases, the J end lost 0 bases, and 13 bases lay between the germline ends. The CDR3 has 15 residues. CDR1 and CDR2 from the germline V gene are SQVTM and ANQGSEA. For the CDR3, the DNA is TGCAGCGTTGAGAGGCCGCGGGGTAGCACAGATACGCAGTATTTT. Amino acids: CSVERPRGSTDTQYF.

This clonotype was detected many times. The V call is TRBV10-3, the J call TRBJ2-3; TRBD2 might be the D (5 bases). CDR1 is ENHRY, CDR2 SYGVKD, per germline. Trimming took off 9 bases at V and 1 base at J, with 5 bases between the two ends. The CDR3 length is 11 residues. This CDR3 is CAISGTDTQYF. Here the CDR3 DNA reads TGTGCCATTAGCGGCACAGATACGCAGTATTTT.

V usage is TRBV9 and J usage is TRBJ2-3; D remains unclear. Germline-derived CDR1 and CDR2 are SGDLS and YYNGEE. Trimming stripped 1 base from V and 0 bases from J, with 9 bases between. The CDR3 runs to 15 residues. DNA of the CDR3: TGTGCCAGCAGCGTAATGGGCCTTAGCACAGATACGCAGTATTTT. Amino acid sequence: CASSVMGLSTDTQYF.

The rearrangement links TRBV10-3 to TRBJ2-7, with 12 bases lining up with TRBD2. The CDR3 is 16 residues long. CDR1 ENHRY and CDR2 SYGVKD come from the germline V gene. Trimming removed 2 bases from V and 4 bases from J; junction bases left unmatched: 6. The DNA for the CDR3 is TGTGCCATCAGTGAGAGTCGGCTAGCGGGAGGGTACGAGCAGTACTTC. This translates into CAISESRLAGGYEQYF.

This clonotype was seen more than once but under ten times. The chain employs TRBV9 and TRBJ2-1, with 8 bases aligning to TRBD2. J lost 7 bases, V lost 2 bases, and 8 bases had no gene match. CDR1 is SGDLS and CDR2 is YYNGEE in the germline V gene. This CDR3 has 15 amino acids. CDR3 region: CASSVGLEVGNEQFF. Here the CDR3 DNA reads TGTGCCAGCAGCGTGGGACTAGAAGTAGGGAATGAGCAGTTCTTC.

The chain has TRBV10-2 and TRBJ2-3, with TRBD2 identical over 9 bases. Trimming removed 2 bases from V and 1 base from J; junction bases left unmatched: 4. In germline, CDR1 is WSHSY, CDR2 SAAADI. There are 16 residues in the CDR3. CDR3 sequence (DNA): TGCGCCAGCAGTGAGGGCGGGGGGGGCCGCACAGATACGCAGTATTTT. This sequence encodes CASSEGGGGRTDTQYF.

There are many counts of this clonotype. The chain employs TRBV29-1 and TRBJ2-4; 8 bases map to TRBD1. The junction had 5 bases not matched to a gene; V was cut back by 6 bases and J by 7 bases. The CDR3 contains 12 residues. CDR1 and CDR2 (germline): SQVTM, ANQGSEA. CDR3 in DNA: TGCAGCGTAGCTCGGACAGGGAACATTCAGTACTTC. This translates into CSVARTGNIQYF.

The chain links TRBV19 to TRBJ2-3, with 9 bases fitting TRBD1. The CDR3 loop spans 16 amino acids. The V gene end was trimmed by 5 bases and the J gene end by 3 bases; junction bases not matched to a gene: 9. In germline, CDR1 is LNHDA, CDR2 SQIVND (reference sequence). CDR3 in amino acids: CASSQTGGTSTDTQYF. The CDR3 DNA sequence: TGTGCCAGTAGTCAGACAGGGGGAACTTCAACAGATACGCAGTATTTT.